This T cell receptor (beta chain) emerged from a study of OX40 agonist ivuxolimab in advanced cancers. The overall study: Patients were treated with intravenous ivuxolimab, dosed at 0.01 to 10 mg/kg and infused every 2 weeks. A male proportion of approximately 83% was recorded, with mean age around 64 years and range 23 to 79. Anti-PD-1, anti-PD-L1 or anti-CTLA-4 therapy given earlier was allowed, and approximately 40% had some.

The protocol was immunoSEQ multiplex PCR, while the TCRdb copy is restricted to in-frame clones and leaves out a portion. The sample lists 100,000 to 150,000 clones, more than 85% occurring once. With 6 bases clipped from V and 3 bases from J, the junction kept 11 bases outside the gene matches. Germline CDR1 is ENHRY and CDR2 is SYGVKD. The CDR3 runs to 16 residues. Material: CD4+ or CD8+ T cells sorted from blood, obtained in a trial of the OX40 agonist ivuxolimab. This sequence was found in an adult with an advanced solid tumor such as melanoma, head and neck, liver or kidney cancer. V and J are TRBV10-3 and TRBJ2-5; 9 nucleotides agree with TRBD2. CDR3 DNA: TGTGCCATCAGCGGCGGGGGGGAGAACGGGAAAGAGACCCAGTACTTC. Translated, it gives CAISGGGENGKETQYF.